This TCR beta chain was identified in a study of T cell responses to AZD1222 COVID-19 vaccine. This CDR3 is built from 18 residues. After removal of 4 bases from V and 8 bases from J, the junction contained 20 bases not matched to a gene. Germline CDR1 and CDR2: SGDLS and YYNGEE. Here immunoSEQ multiplex PCR was the method, and the copy in TCRdb shows in-frame clones only, minus some. The top ten clones hold 1% to 1.5% of a sample with 100,000 or so clones, just over 90% of them seen once. Overall study findings and caveats: No repertoire was sampled before or during the peak T cell response, only after it. Spike-specific TCR breadth and depth went up after people got two AZD1222 doses. Seropositivity was recorded at baseline in only a handful of AZD1222 recipients. Females outnumbered males among donors, who were mostly white British; clonal diversity was possibly underestimated.

Turning to this clone: Its antigen remains unknown.

Source: peripheral blood, taken on day 0 of AZD1222 vaccination. The sequence came from an adult in good health. The rearrangement uses TRBV9 and TRBJ1-2, with TRBD1 matching over 10 bases. CDR3 sequence: CASSSHPGTGESGDGYTF. Here the CDR3 DNA reads TGTGCCAGCAGCTCCCATCCCGGGACAGGGGAGTCTGGGGACGGCTACACCTTC.